The 28 T cell receptor beta chains below come from one sample, sequenced in a study of a mutant IDH1 vaccine in newly diagnosed glioma. These receptors lack a known antigen. The time point denotes: week 11, during vaccination. Alongside topical imiquimod, each dose of vaccine comprised 300 ug of mutant IDH1 20-mer peptide. Generated by immunoSEQ multiplex PCR, the TCRdb table keeps only in-frame clones and is missing some. The sample has some 60,000 clones; 84% are singletons. The sequences come from PBMCs, collected from a glioma patient whose treatment included an IDH1 peptide vaccine. The receptor source for this set is a man aged 25-45 years with glioma.

The rearrangement uses TRBV2 and TRBJ1-2, with 8 bases that match TRBD1. This CDR3 is 16 amino acids long. J was trimmed by 1 base and V by 3 bases; bases with no gene match: 7. The V gene's germline CDR1 is SNHLY and CDR2 FYNNEI. CDR3 protein: CASSDFRTGSNYGYTF. CDR3 sequence (DNA): TGTGCCAGCAGTGATTTCCGGACAGGGAGTAACTATGGCTACACCTTC. Combining the CDR3 with reference TRBV2 and TRBJ1-2 gives the whole variable domain EPEVTQTPSHQVTQMGQEVILRCVPISNHLYFYWYRQILGQKVEFLVSFYNNEISEKSEIFDDQFSVERPDGSNFTLKIRSTKLEDSAMYFCASSDFRTGSNYGYTFGSGTRLTVV.

This clone was seen a few times. The chain links TRBV19 to TRBJ2-7; D is tentatively TRBD1 or TRBD2 (5 bases each). This CDR3 spans 12 amino acids. The germline gives CDR1 LNHDA, CDR2 SQIVND (reference sequence). Between the trimmed V and J ends, which lost 4 bases and 3 bases, there was a span of 7 bases. CDR3 DNA sequence: TGTGCCAGTAGTAGGGACCACTACGAGCAGTACTTC. The encoded protein is CASSRDHYEQYF.

The chain links TRBV27 to TRBJ1-5; possibly TRBD1 for D (6 bases). The CDR3 has 16 residues. V gave up 4 bases and J gave up 2 bases, with 15 bases separating them. Germline V gene data show CDR1 as MNHEY and CDR2 as SMNVEV (reference sequence). The CDR3 loop is CASSSKGDLGNQPQHF. The CDR3 region has the DNA TGTGCCAGCAGTTCAAAGGGGGATCTGGGCAATCAGCCCCAGCATTTT.

The chain joins TRBV30 to TRBJ1-6; D is undetermined. The V end was cut by 1 base, the J end by 13 bases, with 23 bases between. The CDR3 totals 16 residues. Germline V CDR1 and CDR2: GTSNPN, SVGIG (reference sequence). The CDR3 reads CAWSEGQAPINLPLHF. As DNA, the CDR3 is TGTGCCTGGAGTGAGGGCCAGGCACCTATTAATCTGCCCCTCCACTTT.

The V and J genes are TRBV11-2 and TRBJ2-7; 9 bases map to TRBD1. Germline loops: CDR1 SGHAT, CDR2 FQNNGV. V shed 4 bases, J shed 6 bases, and the junction held 10 bases outside the gene matches. CDR3 length equals 15 residues. In DNA, the CDR3 is TGTGCCAGCAGCTCCCTACGGACAGGGGCCCTCGAGCAGTACTTC. This gives the protein CASSSLRTGALEQYF. Complete variable domain (other parts from reference TRBV11-2 and TRBJ2-7): EAGVAQSPRYKIIEKRQSVAFWCNPISGHATLYWYQQILGQGPKLLIQFQNNGVVDDSQLPKDRFSAERLKGVDSTLKIQPAKLEDSAVYLCASSSLRTGALEQYFGPGTRLTVT.

This clone is a singleton in its sample. The rearrangement uses TRBV29-1 and TRBJ2-2, with a tentative D call TRBD1 (6 bases). Trimming stripped 4 bases from V and 6 bases from J, with 9 bases between. The germline CDR1 and CDR2 sequences are SQVTM and ANQGSEA. The CDR3 has 12 residues. CDR3 residues: CSVVEGAGELFF. The CDR3 bases are TGCAGCGTTGTTGAGGGGGCCGGGGAGCTGTTTTTT.

This clone has only a few counts. The chain employs TRBV5-1 and TRBJ2-2; TRBD2 agrees at 8 bases. The CDR3 totals 16 residues. Germline loops: CDR1 SGHRS, CDR2 YFSETQ. The V gene end was trimmed by 1 base and the J gene end by 4 bases; junction bases not matched to a gene: 6. Here the CDR3 reads CASSLLGGGLTGELFF. The CDR3 DNA reads TGCGCCAGCAGCTTGTTGGGCGGGGGGCTCACCGGGGAGCTGTTTTTT.

The chain combines TRBV28 with TRBJ2-5; 11 nucleotides align to TRBD2. This CDR3 spans 15 amino acids. Germline CDR1 and CDR2: MDHEN and SYDVKM. J lost 5 bases, V lost 6 bases, and 8 bases had no gene match. Here the CDR3 reads CASRSSGRLQETQYF. CDR3 nucleotide sequence: TGTGCCAGCAGATCTAGCGGGAGGCTACAGGAGACCCAGTACTTC.

This chain connects TRBV27 to TRBJ2-7; 14 bases align to TRBD2. With 5 bases clipped from V and 5 bases from J, the junction kept 8 bases outside the gene matches. Germline V gene sequence: CDR1 MNHEY, CDR2 SMNVEV (reference sequence). The CDR3 has 16 amino acids. CDR3 amino acids: CASSQGLAGEKDEQYF. The CDR3 DNA reads TGTGCCAGCAGTCAGGGACTAGCGGGAGAAAAGGACGAGCAGTACTTC.

V gene TRBV6-5 combines with J gene TRBJ1-2; TRBD1 matches 7 bases. Per germline, CDR1 MNHEY and CDR2 SVGAGI. V was pared by 5 bases and J by 8 bases, with 8 bases of the junction left unmatched. The CDR3 contains 13 residues. The CDR3 DNA is TGTGCCAGCAGTAACCGACAGGGTGACGGCTACACCTTC. Encoded protein: CASSNRQGDGYTF.

This clone appeared a few times. The chain combines TRBV5-4 with TRBJ1-6; D gene ambiguous. This CDR3 comprises 12 residues. Germline CDR1 SGHNT, CDR2 YYREEE (reference sequence). Trimming removed 4 bases at V and 5 bases at J, with 4 bases between. CDR3 amino acids: CASSLNNSPLHF. The DNA for the CDR3 is TGTGCCAGCAGCCTTAATAATTCACCCCTCCACTTT.

CDR3 nucleotide sequence: TGCGCCAGCAGCTTAGGACAGGGGACAAGTGGAGCTTTCTTT. This gives the protein CASSLGQGTSGAFF. The chain combines TRBV5-1 with TRBJ1-1; 9 bases are a match to TRBD1. V lost 2 bases and J lost 10; bases outside the gene matches: 9. Looked up from germline, CDR1 is SGHRS and CDR2 is YFSETQ. The CDR3 sequence is 14 residues long. The full variable domain, with the rest looked up from reference TRBV5-1 and TRBJ1-1, is KAGVTQTPRYLIKTRGQQVTLSCSPISGHRSVSWYQQTPGQGLQFLFEYFSETQRNKGNFPGRFSGRQFSNSRSEMNVSTLELGDSALYLCASSLGQGTSGAFFGQGTRLTVV.

The chain links TRBV30 to TRBJ2-6; a weak D match, TRBD2 (5 bases). Trimming left V 3 bases short and J 1 base short, with 16 bases between. Germline CDR1 reads GTSNPN; CDR2 reads SVGIG (reference sequence). This CDR3 is 17 amino acids long. This CDR3 reads CAWSTGVPNSGANVLTF. DNA of the CDR3: TGTGCCTGGAGCACCGGGGTTCCCAATTCTGGGGCCAACGTCCTGACTTTC.

V gene TRBV19 combines with J gene TRBJ1-4, with D possibly TRBD1 on 5 matching bases. CDR1 LNHDA and CDR2 SQIVND come from the germline V gene (reference sequence). This CDR3 contains 14 residues. V was shortened by 3 bases and J by 5 bases, with 10 bases between the two germline ends. The CDR3 bases are TGTGCCAGTAGTATGGGGGAAAAAAATGAAAAACTGTTTTTT. It is translated as CASSMGEKNEKLFF. The whole variable domain, remainder taken from reference TRBV19 and TRBJ1-4, is DGGITQSPKYLFRKEGQNVTLSCEQNLNHDAMYWYRQDPGQGLRLIYYSQIVNDFQKGDIAEGYSVSREKKESFPLTVTSAQKNPTAFYLCASSMGEKNEKLFFGSGTQLSVL.

For this clone: A junction boundary mismatches the germline segment, possibly from a read error. Distinct nucleotide sequences in the sample also encode this CDR3. The rearrangement joins TRBV9 to TRBJ2-3; maybe TRBD2 (6 bases). The CDR3 has 14 residues. From germline, CDR1 is SGDLS and CDR2 YYNGEE. The CDR3 DNA sequence: TGCGCCAGCAGCGTCGGGGGATCCACAGATACGCAGTATTTT. Translation: CASSVGGSTDTQYF.

The CDR3 DNA reads TGTGCCAGCTCACCACAGGAAATAGAGAACACTGAAGCTTTCTTT. It yields the protein CASSPQEIENTEAFF. The rearrangement uses TRBV18 and TRBJ1-1; D gene unclear. The germline V gene encodes CDR1 KGHSH and CDR2 LQKENI. Trimming shortened V by 1 base and J by 1 base, and 10 bases separated the two germline ends. CDR3 length: 15 amino acids.

V gene TRBV30 combines with J gene TRBJ1-2, with 8 bases fitting TRBD1. This CDR3 is 15 amino acids long. In germline, CDR1 is GTSNPN, CDR2 SVGIG (reference sequence). With V trimmed by 3 bases and J by 4 bases, 10 bases remained unmatched. This CDR3 reads CAWSRGPIGGYGYTF. CDR3 nucleotides: TGTGCCTGGAGCAGGGGGCCTATCGGTGGCTATGGCTACACCTTC. Full variable domain (missing parts from reference TRBV30 and TRBJ1-2): SQTIHQWPATLVQPVGSPLSLECTVEGTSNPNLYWYRQAAGRGLQLLFYSVGIGQISSEVPQNLSASRPQDRQFILSSKKLLLSDSGFYLCAWSRGPIGGYGYTFGSGTRLTVV.

V gene TRBV7-9 combines with J gene TRBJ1-6; TRBD1 agrees at 8 bases. Germline V gene sequence: CDR1 SEHNR, CDR2 FQNEAQ (reference sequence). V trimming: 5 bases; J trimming: 10 bases; junction bases outside the gene matches: 10. The CDR3 totals 15 residues. The CDR3 coding sequence is TGTGCCAGCAGCATGACAGGGGACAAATGGTCACCCCTCCACTTT. This codes for CASSMTGDKWSPLHF.

DNA of the CDR3: TGTGCCAGCAGCCACCGATATACAGGGGGTGGGCAGCCCCAGCATTTT. Protein: CASSHRYTGGGQPQHF. The J gene is TRBJ1-5, the V gene TRBV14; 8 bases line up with TRBD1. V dropped 3 bases and J dropped 7; count of bases not matched to a gene: 11. The CDR3 sequence is 16 residues long. The germline V gene has CDR1 SGHDN and CDR2 FVKESK.

The V call is TRBV2, the J call TRBJ1-5; no clear D gene. Germline V gene lookup returns CDR1 SNHLY and CDR2 FYNNEI. Trimming removed 1 base at V and 6 bases at J, with 16 bases between. CDR3 length equals 16 residues. The CDR3 DNA reads as TGTGCCAGCAGTGAAGGTTACAGATTGGGTATTCAGCCCCAGCATTTT. Residues: CASSEGYRLGIQPQHF.

The chain couples TRBV11-2 to TRBJ1-2; 7 nucleotides agree with TRBD1. V shed 4 bases, J shed 10 bases, and the junction held 6 bases outside the gene matches. This CDR3 spans 12 amino acids. From germline, CDR1 is SGHAT and CDR2 FQNNGV. In nucleotides, the CDR3 is TGTGCCAGCAGCTACGACAGGGCGGTCTACACCTTC. Translating it yields CASSYDRAVYTF.

The DNA of the CDR3 is TGTGCCAGCAGCCCTCGGGGGGCCAATGAGCAGTTCTTC. The encoded protein is CASSPRGANEQFF. V gene TRBV11-3 combines with J gene TRBJ2-1; a possible D gene is TRBD2 (7 bases). The CDR3 runs 13 residues. Looked up from germline, CDR1 is SGHNT and CDR2 is YENEEA. V was pared by 5 bases and J by 6 bases, with 11 bases between.

The rearrangement uses TRBV5-4 and TRBJ1-2; tentatively, D is TRBD1 (5 bases). Germline CDR1 and CDR2: SGHNT and YYREEE (reference sequence). The CDR3 is made up of 14 amino acids. V was shortened by 6 bases and J by 4 bases, with 16 bases between the two germline ends. In DNA, the CDR3 is TGTGCCAGCACCCCCAGGGAAAGGAGCTATGGCTACACCTTC. Translating gives CASTPRERSYGYTF.

This clone came up a few times. This chain links TRBV4-1 with TRBJ1-5; D remains ambiguous. Trimming pared 0 bases from V and 4 bases from J, leaving 10 bases between. The CDR3 totals 15 residues. The germline V gene encodes CDR1 MGHRA and CDR2 YSYEKL. The CDR3 sequence is CASSQDAHPNQPQHF. The DNA for the CDR3 is TGCGCCAGCAGCCAAGATGCCCACCCAAATCAGCCCCAGCATTTT.

Only one count was recorded for this clone. This chain connects TRBV19 to TRBJ1-5; D unclear. CDR1 and CDR2 (germline): LNHDA, SQIVND (reference sequence). The CDR3 is 13 amino acids. V was trimmed by 3 bases and J by 3 bases, leaving 6 bases between them. CDR3 nucleotides: TGTGCCAGTAGTATTTATAACAATCAGCCCCAGCATTTT. Encoded protein: CASSIYNNQPQHF.

The chain joins TRBV9 to TRBJ2-1, with TRBD2 matching 7 bases. Trimming took 4 bases from V and 2 from J; bases not matched to a gene: 9. The germline CDR1 and CDR2 sequences are SGDLS and YYNGEE. The CDR3 covers 16 residues. The CDR3 DNA reads TGTGCCAGCAGCCCCCCTTCGGGAGGTACCTACAATGAGCAGTTCTTC. Translation gives CASSPPSGGTYNEQFF.

The genes are TRBV4-1 and TRBJ2-3; D is ambiguous. V was pared by 1 base and J by 5 bases, with 4 bases between. The CDR3 is 12 amino acids. Per the germline V gene, CDR1 is MGHRA and CDR2 is YSYEKL. This chain's CDR3 is CASSQVEDTQYF. As DNA, the CDR3 is TGCGCCAGCAGCCAAGTGGAAGATACGCAGTATTTT.

The chain recombines TRBV7-9 with TRBJ1-1; 8 positions agree with TRBD1. This CDR3 contains 14 residues. The junction had 6 bases not matched to a gene; V was cut back by 6 bases and J by 3 bases. The germline CDR1 and CDR2 sequences are SEHNR and FQNEAQ (reference sequence). Written as DNA, the CDR3 is TGTGCCAGCAGTTCGACAGGGGCGGACACTGAAGCTTTCTTT. This gives the protein CASSSTGADTEAFF. Supplemented by reference TRBV7-9 and TRBJ1-1, the full variable domain reads DTGVSQNPRHKITKRGQNVTFRCDPISEHNRLYWYRQTLGQGPEFLTYFQNEAQLEKSRLLSDRFSAERPKGSFSTLEIQRTEQGDSAMYLCASSSTGADTEAFFGQGTRLTVV.